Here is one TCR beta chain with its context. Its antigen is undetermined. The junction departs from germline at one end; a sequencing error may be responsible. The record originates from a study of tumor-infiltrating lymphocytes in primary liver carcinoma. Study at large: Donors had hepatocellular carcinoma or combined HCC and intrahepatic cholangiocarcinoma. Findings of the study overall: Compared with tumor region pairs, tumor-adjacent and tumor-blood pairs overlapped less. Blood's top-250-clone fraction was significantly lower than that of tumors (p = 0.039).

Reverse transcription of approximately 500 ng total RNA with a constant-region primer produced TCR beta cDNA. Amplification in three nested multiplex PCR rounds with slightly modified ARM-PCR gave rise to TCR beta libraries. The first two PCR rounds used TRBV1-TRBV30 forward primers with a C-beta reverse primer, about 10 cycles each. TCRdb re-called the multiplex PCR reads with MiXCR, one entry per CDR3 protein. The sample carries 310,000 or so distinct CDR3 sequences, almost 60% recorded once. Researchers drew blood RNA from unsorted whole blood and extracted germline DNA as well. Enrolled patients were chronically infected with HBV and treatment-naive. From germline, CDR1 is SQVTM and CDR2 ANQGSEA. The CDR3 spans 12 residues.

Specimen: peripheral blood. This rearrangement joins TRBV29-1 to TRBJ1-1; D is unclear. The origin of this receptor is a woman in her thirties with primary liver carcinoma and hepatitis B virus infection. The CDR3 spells CSSSSRNIEASF. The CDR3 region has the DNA TGCAGCTCATCCAGCAGAAACATTGAAGCTTCCTTT.